Below, 23 T cell receptor beta chains from the same sample are listed, as sequenced in a study of T cell repertoires and HLA-DP antigens. What these receptors recognize is not known. The protocol was immunoSEQ multiplex PCR, while the TCRdb copy is restricted to in-frame clones and leaves out a portion. The sample carries around 110,000 clones, 90% to 95% recorded once. The sample consisted of CD4+ T cells from PBMCs. The source of these receptors is a young woman in good health and CMV-seronegative.

V gene TRBV28 combines with J gene TRBJ1-5; TRBD1 might be the D (5 bases). The germline V gene has CDR1 MDHEN and CDR2 SYDVKM. V was shortened by 3 bases and J by 1 base, with 16 bases between the two germline ends. CDR3 length: 17 residues. CDR3 DNA sequence: TGTGCCAGCAGTTTTTTGACTATCCGGGGGAGCAATCAGCCCCAGCATTTT. Protein: CASSFLTIRGSNQPQHF.

This rearrangement joins TRBV6-1 to TRBJ1-1; D is unresolved. Germline CDR1 MNHNS, CDR2 SASEGT. This CDR3 is built from 12 residues. Trimming shortened V by 2 bases and J by 5 bases, and 6 bases separated the two germline ends. CDR3 coding DNA: TGTGCCAGCAGTGAAAAGCCTACTGAAGCTTTCTTT. Its translation is CASSEKPTEAFF.

The V call is TRBV7-3, the J call TRBJ1-2, with TRBD1 identical over 8 bases. The CDR3 sequence is 15 residues long. The germline gives CDR1 SGHTA, CDR2 FQGTGA. V dropped 5 bases and J dropped 4; count of bases not matched to a gene: 9. The CDR3: CASSPGTGWGYGYTF. CDR3 sequence (DNA): TGTGCCAGCAGCCCAGGGACAGGCTGGGGCTATGGCTACACCTTC.

This clone was seen a single time. J is TRBJ2-2 and V is TRBV7-8; a weak D match, TRBD1 (5 bases). V shed 6 bases and J shed 0 bases, with 8 bases lying between them. The CDR3 consists of 14 residues. Looked up from germline, CDR1 is SGHVS and CDR2 is FQNEAQ. CDR3 nucleotides: TGTGCCAGCAGTAGACAGACGAACACCGGGGAGCTGTTTTTT. Translating gives CASSRQTNTGELFF.

This rearrangement joins TRBV28 to TRBJ1-1; 7 nucleotides line up with TRBD1. The CDR3 has 14 residues. CDR1 is MDHEN and CDR2 is SYDVKM in the germline V gene. Unmatched junction bases numbered 3, after V lost 2 bases and J lost 3 bases. Written as DNA, the CDR3 is TGTGCCAGCAGTTTAAACAGGGGCGACACTGAAGCTTTCTTT. Its translation is CASSLNRGDTEAFF.

The V gene is TRBV19, the J gene TRBJ1-1, with TRBD1 identical over 9 bases. J lost 7 bases, V lost 7 bases, and 7 bases had no gene match. The CDR3 loop spans 13 amino acids. Germline CDR1 is LNHDA and CDR2 is SQIVND (reference sequence). CDR3 loop: CASKEQGAGEAFF. The CDR3 DNA is TGTGCCAGTAAGGAACAGGGGGCCGGTGAAGCTTTCTTT.

The chain couples TRBV9 to TRBJ2-7; D gene ambiguous. The germline gives CDR1 SGDLS, CDR2 YYNGEE. The germline V and J ends were trimmed by 0 bases and 3 bases, with 16 bases remaining between them. CDR3 size: 16 residues. The chain's CDR3 is CASSVGPADSGYEQYF. The CDR3 nucleotides read TGTGCCAGCAGCGTAGGCCCCGCGGATTCGGGCTACGAGCAGTACTTC.

V is TRBV28 and J is TRBJ2-2, with 7 nucleotides matching TRBD2. Trimming cost V 7 bases and J 4 bases; bases outside gene matches: 9. This CDR3 comprises 15 residues. Germline V gene lookup returns CDR1 MDHEN and CDR2 SYDVKM. The CDR3 loop reads CASILGGSPTGELFF. CDR3 DNA: TGTGCCAGCATCCTGGGGGGGTCTCCCACCGGGGAGCTGTTTTTT.

The rearrangement joins TRBV2 to TRBJ1-2, with TRBD1 matching 7 bases. Germline-derived CDR1 and CDR2 are SNHLY and FYNNEI. This CDR3 spans 15 amino acids. J was trimmed by 8 bases and V by 5 bases; bases with no gene match: 14. CDR3 region: CASSPSPQGVGGYTF. The CDR3 DNA reads TGTGCCAGCAGTCCCTCCCCGCAGGGGGTCGGAGGCTACACCTTC.

The table lists this clone with a few counts. CDR3 loop: CASSYRPSGANVLTF. CDR3 sequence (DNA): TGTGCCAGCAGTTACCGGCCCTCTGGGGCCAACGTCCTGACTTTC. V usage is TRBV6-8 and J usage is TRBJ2-6; D uncertain. Germline CDR1 is MNHGY and CDR2 is SAAAGT. V lost 2 bases to trimming and J lost 0 bases, with 5 bases between them. The CDR3 is 15 residues long.

The rearrangement links TRBV27 to TRBJ2-7; D might be TRBD1 (6 bases). The V and J ends lost 6 bases and 0 bases respectively, with 15 bases between them. Germline lookup yields CDR1 MNHEY and CDR2 SMNVEV (reference sequence). The CDR3 sequence is 15 residues long. The DNA of the CDR3 is TGTGCCAGCAGGACACAGGGCTTAGGCTCCTACGAGCAGTACTTC. Translation gives CASRTQGLGSYEQYF.

V gene TRBV30 combines with J gene TRBJ1-2; possibly TRBD1 for D (6 bases). Trimming stripped 8 bases from V and 5 bases from J, with 24 bases between. The germline CDR1 and CDR2 sequences are GTSNPN and SVGIG (reference sequence). There are 15 residues in the CDR3. Written as DNA, the CDR3 is TGTGCCCACACAAAAGGAGGGGGGCTAGGGTATGGCTACACCTTC. This codes for CAHTKGGGLGYGYTF.

V usage is TRBV28 and J usage is TRBJ2-6, with D possibly TRBD2 on 5 matching bases. Trimming removed 7 bases at V and 3 bases at J, with 13 bases between. The V gene's germline CDR1 is MDHEN and CDR2 SYDVKM. This CDR3 has 15 residues. CDR3 in DNA: TGTGCCAGCACCGATCGGGGAAGTGGGGCCAACGTCCTGACTTTC. Residues: CASTDRGSGANVLTF.

This sequence joins TRBV9 and TRBJ2-7, with 8 bases matching TRBD1. The V gene end was trimmed by 0 bases and the J gene end by 2 bases; junction bases not matched to a gene: 7. CDR1 is SGDLS, CDR2 YYNGEE, per germline. The CDR3 spans 16 residues. DNA of the CDR3: TGTGCCAGCAGCGTAGGAGGGACAGGAAGAACCTACGAGCAGTACTTC. This translates into CASSVGGTGRTYEQYF. The full variable domain, with the rest looked up from reference TRBV9 and TRBJ2-7, is DSGVTQTPKHLITATGQRVTLRCSPRSGDLSVYWYQQSLDQGLQFLIQYYNGEERAKGNILERFSAQQFPDLHSELNLSSLELGDSALYFCASSVGGTGRTYEQYFGPGTRLTVT.

This sequence joins TRBV10-1 and TRBJ2-5; D is possibly TRBD1 (5 bases). The CDR3 sequence is 12 residues long. Germline V lookup: CDR1 WNHNN, CDR2 SYGVQD (reference sequence). The V and J ends lost 7 bases and 3 bases respectively, with 9 bases between them. The CDR3 DNA sequence: TGCGCCAGCACCCCGGACAAAGAGACCCAGTACTTC. Residues: CASTPDKETQYF.

A note on this clone: One end of the junction varies from germline; a read error may be responsible. This chain joins TRBV2 and TRBJ2-7; TRBD2 aligns across 7 bases. Per the germline V gene, CDR1 is SNHLY and CDR2 is FYNNEI. The CDR3 has 12 residues. This CDR3 reads CASYPGSGGRIF. CDR3 coding DNA: TGTGCCAGTTACCCTGGGTCGGGAGGCCGGATCTTC.

This clone came up once. The CDR3 spells CSARSGWEIHF. In nucleotides, the CDR3 is TGCAGTGCTAGATCGGGCTGGGAGATCCACTTT. V gene TRBV20-1 combines with J gene TRBJ1-6; D is undetermined. CDR3 size: 11 residues. V lost 2 bases and J 17 bases, leaving 13 bases between the germline ends. Looked up from germline, CDR1 is DFQATT and CDR2 is SNEGSKA (reference sequence).

The gene calls are TRBV19 and TRBJ2-7; D is uncertain. V was pared by 5 bases and J by 6 bases, with 14 bases between. The germline V gene encodes CDR1 LNHDA and CDR2 SQIVND (reference sequence). This CDR3 comprises 13 residues. The CDR3 DNA follows: TGTGCCAGTAGTCCGTATGGTAGCAGCGAGCAGTACTTC. Protein sequence: CASSPYGSSEQYF.

The chain carries TRBV4-1 and TRBJ1-5; 8 nucleotides agree with TRBD1. J gave up 0 bases and V 5 bases, and 6 bases lay outside the gene matches. CDR1 MGHRA and CDR2 YSYEKL come from the germline V gene. CDR3 length: 16 residues. The CDR3 region has the DNA TGCGCCAGCAGCTACCAGGACAGGGATAGCAATCAGCCCCAGCATTTT. Translation: CASSYQDRDSNQPQHF.

This clone was observed a few times. V gene TRBV6-5 combines with J gene TRBJ1-5; D is undetermined. CDR1 and CDR2 from the germline V gene are MNHEY and SVGAGI. The V end lost 6 bases, the J end lost 0 bases, and 9 bases lay between the germline ends. There are 14 residues in the CDR3. This CDR3 reads CASRSGNSNQPQHF. The CDR3, as DNA: TGTGCCAGCAGGTCTGGGAATAGCAATCAGCCCCAGCATTTT.

This clone has only one observation. This chain uses TRBV7-9 with TRBJ2-5; the D gene is possibly TRBD1 (5 bases). Germline loops: CDR1 SEHNR, CDR2 FQNEAQ (reference sequence). CDR3 length equals 14 residues. V was clipped by 3 bases and J by 1 base, with 9 bases between them. In DNA, the CDR3 is TGTGCCAGCAGCTTGGACACCTTCCAAGAGACCCAGTACTTC. Translated, it gives CASSLDTFQETQYF.

The chain links TRBV7-3 to TRBJ1-2; D uncertain. CDR3 length: 13 amino acids. Trimming removed 2 bases from V and 5 bases from J, with 9 bases in between. CDR1 is SGHTA and CDR2 is FQGTGA in the germline V gene. CDR3 coding DNA: TGTGCCAGCAGCTTAGAAGGGCAGTATGGCTACACCTTC. It yields the protein CASSLEGQYGYTF.

This clone was seen just once. The chain employs TRBV7-3 and TRBJ2-1; either TRBD1 or TRBD2 may fit D (5 bases each). The CDR3 sequence is 14 residues long. V lost 3 bases, J lost 5 bases, and 11 bases lay in between. CDR1 is SGHTA, CDR2 FQGTGA, per germline. The chain's CDR3 is CASSFFGGDNEQFF. For the CDR3, the DNA is TGTGCCAGCAGCTTCTTTGGGGGAGACAATGAGCAGTTCTTC.